A selection of T cell receptor beta chains follows, all from one sample in a study of T cells in Graves' hyperthyroidism and ophthalmopathy. A single record per CDR3 protein comes from TCRdb applying MiXCR to the multiplex PCR reads. In the table there are approximately 640,000 distinct CDR3 sequences, roughly 46% of which are singletons. Material for sequencing was peripheral blood or thyroid tissue (not recorded which). The receptors come from an adult man with Graves' disease, either hyperthyroidism or ophthalmopathy (not recorded which). CDR3s include the opening cysteine and the closing phenylalanine or tryptophan. The D gene is left open where the match is weak. The listing skips clone size in some rows; elsewhere it reads once, few, many or a size class.

D gene	V gene	J gene	clone size	CDR3 protein	CDR3 DNA
TRBD1	TRBV6-1	TRBJ1-1	-	CAGGLDNRGRAFF	TGTGCCGGAGGCCTTGATAACAGGGGTCGAGCTTTCTTT
TRBD1	TRBV2	TRBJ1-6	many	CASSDPQGAGSPLHF	TGTGCCAGCAGTGACCCACAGGGGGCAGGTTCACCCCTCCACTTT
-	TRBV2	TRBJ1-5	-	CASSPGAMSNQPQHF	TGTGCCAGCTCACCGGGGGCGATGAGCAATCAGCCCCAGCATTTT
-	TRBV19	TRBJ1-4	many	CASTQPSNEKLFF	TGTGCCAGTACCCAGCCGTCCAATGAAAAACTGTTTTTT
-	TRBV15	TRBJ1-5	many	CATSHGAGSNQPQHF	TGTGCCACCAGCCATGGGGCGGGTAGCAATCAGCCCCAGCATTTT
-	TRBV6-6	TRBJ1-2	many	CASSESSEHGYTF	TGTGCCAGCAGTGAATCGTCAGAGCATGGCTACACCTTC
-	TRBV12-3/TRBV12-4	TRBJ2-7	few	CASSSGREFSYEQYF	TGTGCCAGCAGTTCGGGACGGGAGTTCTCCTACGAGCAGTACTTC
TRBD1	TRBV5-1	TRBJ1-2	-	CASSSGQKNGYTF	TGCGCCAGCAGCTCGGGACAGAAGAATGGCTACACCTTC
-	TRBV7-8	TRBJ1-2	-	CASSQGTTEINYGYTF	TGTGCCAGCAGCCAAGGAACAACAGAGATCAACTATGGCTACACCTTC
-	TRBV6-5	TRBJ1-5	few	CASSYSQGYQPQHF	TGTGCCAGCAGTTACTCACAGGGTTATCAGCCCCAGCATTTT
TRBD1	TRBV5-1	TRBJ1-4	few	CASSPGTGRATNEKLFF	TGTGCCAGCAGCCCCGGGACAGGGAGGGCGACTAATGAAAAACTGTTTTTT
TRBD1	TRBV9	TRBJ1-2	few	CASSVPRQGTDYGYTF	TGTGCCAGCAGCGTCCCCCGACAGGGGACAGACTATGGCTACACCTTC
TRBD1	TRBV12-3/TRBV12-4	TRBJ1-2	many	CASSPRDRDGYTF	TGTGCCAGCAGTCCGCGGGACAGGGATGGCTACACCTTC
-	TRBV7-6	TRBJ2-2	-	CASSLDIPGRPNTGELFF	TGTGCCAGCAGCTTAGACATCCCGGGCAGACCTAACACCGGGGAGCTGTTTTTT
-	TRBV7-2	TRBJ1-5	-	CASSQGLAGGSQPQHF	TGCGCCAGCAGCCAAGGGCTAGCGGGAGGTTCCCAGCCCCAGCATTTT
-	TRBV12-3/TRBV12-4	TRBJ1-1	-	CASSYSDGRTEAFF	TGTGCCAGCAGTTACTCGGACGGCAGAACTGAAGCTTTCTTT
TRBD1	TRBV5-1	TRBJ2-5	-	CASQQGGYETQYF	TGCGCCAGCCAACAGGGGGGCTACGAGACCCAGTACTTC
TRBD2	TRBV2	TRBJ2-5	few	CASSGGGLAGETQYF	TGTGCCAGCAGTGGCGGCGGGCTAGCGGGAGAAACCCAGTACTTC
-	TRBV6-1	TRBJ2-2	-	CASSATGAMAGELFF	TGTGCCAGCAGTGCTACCGGGGCTATGGCCGGGGAGCTGTTTTTT
-	TRBV7-9	TRBJ1-1	many	CASSLLAHTEAFF	TGTGCCAGCAGCTTATTGGCCCACACTGAAGCTTTCTTT
-	TRBV25-1	TRBJ1-4	few	CASSSGLIEKLFF	TGTGCCAGCAGTTCGGGACTGATTGAAAAACTGTTTTTT
-	TRBV2	TRBJ1-1	-	CAHDKKQVGNTEAFF	TGTGCCCATGACAAGAAACAGGTTGGGAACACTGAAGCTTTCTTT
-	TRBV7-9	TRBJ1-6	many	CASSFEGGALHF	TGTGCCAGCAGCTTCGAAGGGGGGGCCCTCCACTTT
TRBD2	TRBV19	TRBJ2-2	once	CTSGGRVGELFF	TGTACTAGCGGGGGGAGGGTCGGGGAGCTGTTTTTT
TRBD1	TRBV29-1	TRBJ2-5	once	CSVGDRGAETQYF	TGCAGCGTTGGGGACAGGGGAGCAGAGACCCAGTACTTC
-	TRBV20-1	TRBJ1-5	few	CSARGRGWDQPQHF	TGCAGTGCTAGAGGCAGGGGTTGGGATCAGCCCCAGCATTTT
TRBD1	TRBV10-3	TRBJ1-2	-	CAISEIGQGYGYTF	TGTGCCATCAGTGAAATAGGACAGGGCTATGGCTACACCTTC
TRBD1	TRBV7-9	TRBJ1-2	many	CASSPPGQSIYGYTF	TGTGCCAGCAGCCCACCGGGACAGTCAATCTATGGCTACACCTTC
-	TRBV7-9	TRBJ2-7	-	CASEGTSSYEQYF	TGTGCCAGCGAGGGGACAAGTTCCTACGAGCAGTACTTC
-	TRBV16	TRBJ1-2	few	CASSQSPSRVDGYTF	TGTGCCAGCAGCCAGTCGCCGAGCAGGGTGGATGGCTACACCTTC
TRBD1	TRBV7-3	TRBJ1-2	-	CASSSRGGPYGYTF	TGTGCCAGCAGCTCTCGAGGGGGCCCCTATGGCTACACCTTC
TRBD1	TRBV12-3/TRBV12-4	TRBJ2-7	few	CASSMGVPGTGIPYEQYF	TGTGCCAGTAGTATGGGGGTTCCCGGGACAGGGATCCCCTACGAGCAGTACTTC
TRBD2	TRBV12-3/TRBV12-4	TRBJ2-7	-	CASSLGVLAGGSYEQYF	TGTGCCAGCAGTTTAGGCGTTCTAGCGGGAGGCTCCTACGAGCAGTACTTC
TRBD1	TRBV29-1	TRBJ1-2	many	CSVRQGRGYTF	TGCAGCGTGCGACAGGGACGGGGCTACACCTTC
TRBD1	TRBV25-1	TRBJ1-6	-	CASSAKGGSDRAYSPLHF	TGTGCCAGCAGTGCAAAAGGGGGCTCGGACAGGGCCTATTCACCCCTCCACTTT
TRBD1	TRBV20-1	TRBJ1-1	-	CSRDRTIMNTEAFF	TGCAGCCGGGACAGGACGATCATGAACACTGAAGCTTTCTTT
-	TRBV7-9	TRBJ1-3	-	CASSSRPPKNTIYF	TGTGCCAGCAGTTCCCGCCCTCCCAAGAACACCATATATTTT
-	TRBV7-9	TRBJ1-2	-	CASSLGVGSPTYGCTF	-
-	TRBV6-5	TRBJ2-7	many	CASRSRVTYEQYF	TGTGCCAGCAGATCCAGGGTAACCTACGAGCAGTACTTC
-	TRBV12-3/TRBV12-4	TRBJ1-1	-	CAREQGGYTEAFF	TGTGCTAGGGAACAGGGCGGATACACTGAAGCTTTCTTT
TRBD1	TRBV9	TRBJ2-5	few	CASSADRGRETQYF	TGTGCCAGCAGCGCTGACAGGGGGCGAGAGACCCAGTACTTC
-	TRBV10-3	TRBJ2-7	once	CAISKMGEQYF	TGTGCCATCAGCAAAATGGGGGAGCAGTACTTC
TRBD2	TRBV7-8	TRBJ2-5	many	CASSPEAGEETQYF	TGTGCCAGCAGCCCTGAAGCGGGGGAAGAGACCCAGTACTTC
-	TRBV5-1	TRBJ2-7	-	CASSLTGGQASLHEQYF	TGCGCCAGCAGCTTGACGGGCGGTCAAGCCAGCCTCCACGAGCAGTACTTC